The 9 T cell receptor beta chains given below trace back to one sample, sequenced in a study of shared clonotypes between healthy human individuals. Sequencing was performed with immunoSEQ multiplex PCR; in TCRdb, only in-frame clones are kept and a portion is missing. This sample yields approximately 1.1 million clones, of which 70% to 80% are seen a single time; approximately 0.56% belongs to the top ten. Sequencing used memory CD4+ T cells from PBMCs. Subset meaning: CD45RA-negative fraction. Source of these receptors: a man younger than 35 in good health. Some clones in this sample may be carry-over from other donors' samples.

V gene TRBV11-2 combines with J gene TRBJ2-3; 14 bases map to TRBD2. V was pared by 5 bases and J by 4 bases, with 5 bases of the junction left unmatched. The germline V gene encodes CDR1 SGHAT and CDR2 FQNNGV. The CDR3 sequence is 16 residues long. The CDR3 spells CASSPGTSGSSDTQYF. CDR3 DNA sequence: TGTGCCAGCAGCCCCGGGACTAGCGGGAGCTCAGATACGCAGTATTTT.

The V call is TRBV5-1, the J call TRBJ2-7; a possible D gene is TRBD1 (5 bases). CDR1 is SGHRS, CDR2 YFSETQ, per germline. There are 15 residues in the CDR3. V lost 0 bases, J lost 5 bases, and 15 bases lay in between. The CDR3 loop is CASSLVLRGRDEQYF. The CDR3, as DNA: TGCGCCAGCAGCTTGGTGTTAAGGGGTAGGGACGAGCAGTACTTC.

The chain links TRBV18 to TRBJ1-1; D gene uncertain. Germline CDR1 is KGHSH and CDR2 is LQKENI. V lost 3 bases and J lost 5, with 13 bases in between. This CDR3 region has 14 residues. CDR3 region: CASSPAREWTEAFF. CDR3 in DNA: TGTGCCAGCTCACCGGCGCGGGAGTGGACTGAAGCTTTCTTT.

The genes are TRBV6-6 and TRBJ1-2; D gene ambiguous. This CDR3 spans 14 amino acids. In germline, CDR1 is MNHNY, CDR2 SVGAGI (reference sequence). Trimming took off 6 bases at V and 8 bases at J, with 19 bases between the two ends. The CDR3 sequence: CASSDKLPTGGYTF. The CDR3 DNA follows: TGTGCCAGCAGCGATAAACTCCCGACGGGAGGCTACACCTTC.

The chain links TRBV11-2 to TRBJ2-7, with D maybe TRBD2 (6 bases). Germline V gives CDR1 SGHAT, CDR2 FQNNGV. V dropped 1 base and J dropped 0 bases, with 19 bases sitting between them. The CDR3 totals 18 residues. This chain's CDR3 is CASSLGPFSSGPSYEQYF. As DNA, the CDR3 is TGTGCCAGCAGCTTAGGCCCTTTTTCCAGCGGGCCCTCCTACGAGCAGTACTTC.

The gene calls are TRBV5-5 and TRBJ1-3; D may be TRBD1 (6 bases). Trimming stripped 4 bases from V and 3 bases from J, with 11 bases between. There are 14 residues in the CDR3. Germline V lookup: CDR1 SGHKS, CDR2 YYEKEE (reference sequence). The DNA for the CDR3 is TGTGCCAGCAGCCCCAGGGGAGGTGGAAACACCATATATTTT. This codes for CASSPRGGGNTIYF. The variable domain in full, with the rest retrieved from reference TRBV5-5 and TRBJ1-3, is DAGVTQSPTHLIKTRGQQVTLRCSPISGHKSVSWYQQVLGQGPQFIFQYYEKEERGRGNFPDRFSARQFPNYSSELNVNALLLGDSALYLCASSPRGGGNTIYFGEGSWLTVV.

This clone appeared many times. This chain joins TRBV5-1 and TRBJ2-5; TRBD2 matches at 8 bases. Germline assignment: CDR1 SGHRS and CDR2 YFSETQ. Trimming at V came to 2 bases and at J to 3 bases, leaving 6 bases not matched to a gene. The CDR3 covers 15 residues. The CDR3 nucleotides are TGCGCCAGCAGCTTCCAGGCGACTAGCGAAGAGACCCAGTACTTC. Its protein product is CASSFQATSEETQYF. Full variable domain (missing parts from reference TRBV5-1 and TRBJ2-5): KAGVTQTPRYLIKTRGQQVTLSCSPISGHRSVSWYQQTPGQGLQFLFEYFSETQRNKGNFPGRFSGRQFSNSRSEMNVSTLELGDSALYLCASSFQATSEETQYFGPGTRLLVL.

The chain couples TRBV6-6 to TRBJ1-2, with no clear D. Germline lookup yields CDR1 MNHNY and CDR2 SVGAGI (reference sequence). The CDR3 runs to 13 residues. Trimming took off 3 bases at V and 7 bases at J, with 12 bases between the two ends. The CDR3 sequence: CASSYNGLGGYTF. The CDR3 DNA reads TGTGCCAGCAGTTATAACGGGTTGGGTGGCTACACCTTC.

This chain uses TRBV7-3 with TRBJ2-3, with 7 nucleotides matching TRBD1. Germline CDR1 and CDR2: SGHTA and FQGTGA. This CDR3 region has 15 residues. Germline trimming cut 6 bases from V and 0 bases from J; bases unmatched to any gene: 6. CDR3 residues: CASRKTGRSTDTQYF. In nucleotides, the CDR3 is TGTGCCAGCAGGAAGACAGGGAGAAGCACAGATACGCAGTATTTT.